This passage covers 23 T cell receptor beta chains from one sample sequenced in a study of control samples from healthy donors and cancer patients. Repertoires were generated with immunoSEQ multiplex PCR, while TCRdb's copy carries only in-frame clones and drops some. The sample contains some 150,000 clones, roughly nine tenths of which appear only once. The source material was blood. The receptors originated from a woman aged 30 to 39 in good health.

V is TRBV9 and J is TRBJ1-5; the match to TRBD1 covers 8 bases. Trimming removed 2 bases from V and 5 bases from J; junction bases left unmatched: 0. Germline values: CDR1 SGDLS, CDR2 YYNGEE. This CDR3 comprises 13 residues. The chain's CDR3 is CASSVDRDQPQHF. In nucleotides, the CDR3 is TGTGCCAGCAGCGTGGACAGGGATCAGCCCCAGCATTTT.

This chain links TRBV2 with TRBJ1-1; tentatively, D is TRBD1 (5 bases). Trimming stripped 0 bases from V and 11 bases from J, with 10 bases between. CDR1 is SNHLY, CDR2 FYNNEI, per germline. The CDR3 loop spans 12 amino acids. This CDR3 is CASSEAIREAFF. The CDR3 bases are TGTGCCAGCAGTGAAGCTATCAGGGAGGCTTTCTTT.

This clone was counted at least ten times. This chain joins TRBV5-4 and TRBJ2-2, with 7 nucleotides matching TRBD1. J was trimmed by 0 bases and V by 5 bases; bases with no gene match: 7. There are 16 residues in the CDR3. The germline gives CDR1 SGHNT, CDR2 YYREEE (reference sequence). CDR3 amino acids: CASRSGQTANTGELFF. For the CDR3, the DNA is TGTGCCAGCAGATCGGGACAGACCGCGAACACCGGGGAGCTGTTTTTT.

The chain uses TRBV6-6 and TRBJ2-7; D remains unclear. Germline V gives CDR1 MNHNY, CDR2 SVGAGI (reference sequence). V lost 6 bases and J lost 3, with 9 bases in between. The CDR3 has 12 residues. The chain's CDR3 is CASSQTSYEQYF. CDR3 nucleotide sequence: TGTGCCAGCAGCCAGACAAGCTACGAGCAGTACTTC.

This chain uses TRBV7-9 with TRBJ2-1, with 12 bases lining up with TRBD2. The germline V gene encodes CDR1 SEHNR and CDR2 FQNEAQ (reference sequence). The CDR3 contains 17 residues. The J segment lost 0 bases and the V segment lost 4 bases, leaving 4 bases of the junction unmatched. Here the CDR3 DNA reads TGTGCCAGCAGCTCCCGGACTAGCGGGATCTCCTACAATGAGCAGTTCTTC. Its translation: CASSSRTSGISYNEQFF.

V usage is TRBV7-2 and J usage is TRBJ2-5, with 7 bases that match TRBD2. This CDR3 is 13 amino acids long. The ends lost 5 bases at V and 3 bases at J; junction bases unmatched: 3. In germline, CDR1 is SGHTA, CDR2 FQGNSA. The CDR3 is CASSLLAEETQYF. CDR3 DNA sequence: TGTGCCAGCAGCCTCCTAGCGGAAGAGACCCAGTACTTC.

The chain carries TRBV5-6 and TRBJ2-2, with no clear D. The CDR3 runs to 14 residues. Germline CDR1 SGHDT, CDR2 YYEEEE. V gave up 0 bases and J gave up 1 base, with 4 bases separating them. In nucleotides, the CDR3 is TGTGCCAGCAGCTTGGGGCAGAACACCGGGGAGCTGTTTTTT. Translation: CASSLGQNTGELFF.

The rearrangement uses TRBV12-5 and TRBJ1-1; TRBD1 aligns across 8 bases. The CDR3 is 13 residues long. From germline, CDR1 is LGHNT and CDR2 FRNRAP. J gave up 7 bases and V 1 base, and 2 bases lay outside the gene matches. CDR3 in amino acids: CASGLGTGFEAFF. The CDR3 nucleotides read TGTGCTAGTGGTTTGGGGACAGGGTTTGAAGCTTTCTTT.

The V and J genes are TRBV6-2 or TRBV6-3 and TRBJ1-5; tentative D call: TRBD1 (5 bases). Looked up from germline, CDR1 is MNHEY and CDR2 is SVGEGT. The CDR3 sequence is 13 residues long. V was clipped by 4 bases and J by 7 bases, with 11 bases between them. CDR3 region: CASSSGLEQPQHF. The CDR3 DNA sequence: TGTGCCAGCAGTTCAGGGTTGGAGCAGCCCCAGCATTTT.

This rearrangement joins TRBV5-6 to TRBJ1-6; tentatively, D is TRBD1 (6 bases). The CDR3 extends over 14 amino acids. Germline CDR1 and CDR2: SGHDT and YYEEEE. V was shortened by 4 bases and J by 9 bases, with 14 bases between the two germline ends. CDR3 DNA sequence: TGTGCCAGCAGCCAAAAAACAGGGAGTTCACCCCTCCACTTT. Its translation: CASSQKTGSSPLHF.

The genes are TRBV9 and TRBJ2-1; 14 bases align to TRBD2. After removal of 3 bases from V and 4 bases from J, the junction contained 3 bases not matched to a gene. The CDR3 consists of 16 residues. Germline V gene sequence: CDR1 SGDLS, CDR2 YYNGEE. This CDR3 is CASSGLAGGGYNEQFF. The CDR3 DNA reads as TGTGCCAGCAGCGGACTAGCGGGAGGGGGATACAATGAGCAGTTCTTC.

The chain has TRBV10-2 and TRBJ2-1, with 10 bases matching TRBD1. Germline V gene data show CDR1 as WSHSY and CDR2 as SAAADI. After removal of 2 bases from V and 8 bases from J, the junction contained 6 bases not matched to a gene. CDR3 length: 15 residues. CDR3 nucleotide sequence: TGCGCCAGCAGTGAGGAGACAGGGGGCTCGTATGAGCAGTTCTTC. It codes for CASSEETGGSYEQFF.

This clone came up a few times. The V gene is TRBV19, the J gene TRBJ2-7; the match to TRBD2 covers 13 bases. CDR1 and CDR2 (germline): LNHDA, SQIVND (reference sequence). The junction had 3 bases not matched to a gene; V was cut back by 3 bases and J by 4 bases. CDR3 size: 15 residues. The DNA for the CDR3 is TGTGCCAGTAGTATTTGGACTAGCGGGAGTTACGAGCAGTACTTC. Translated, it gives CASSIWTSGSYEQYF.

This chain uses TRBV5-1 with TRBJ2-3; either TRBD1 or TRBD2 may supply D (5 bases each). Germline V gene sequence: CDR1 SGHRS, CDR2 YFSETQ. The CDR3 has 15 amino acids. Trimming left V 0 bases short and J 4 bases short, with 12 bases between. The CDR3 nucleotides read TGCGCCAGCAGCTTGGTAGGGGAGTTCGCAGATACGCAGTATTTT. This sequence encodes CASSLVGEFADTQYF.

The genes are TRBV5-1 and TRBJ1-1, with D possibly matching TRBD1 (6 bases). V was pared by 3 bases and J by 1 base, with 7 bases between. Germline V gene data show CDR1 as SGHRS and CDR2 as YFSETQ. The CDR3 spans 13 residues. CDR3 nucleotides: TGCGCCAGCAGCTGGGGACAGAACACTGAAGCTTTCTTT. It specifies CASSWGQNTEAFF.

This chain uses TRBV6-1 with TRBJ1-4, with a weak D call TRBD1 (5 bases). Germline loops: CDR1 MNHNS, CDR2 SASEGT. Trimming pared 0 bases from V and 7 bases from J, leaving 12 bases between. The CDR3 runs to 15 residues. CDR3 sequence (DNA): TGTGCCAGCAGTGAAGCGGCGGGGGGAAGTGAAAAACTGTTTTTT. Encoded protein: CASSEAAGGSEKLFF.

V and J are TRBV6-2 or TRBV6-3 and TRBJ2-1; 11 bases map to TRBD2. From germline, CDR1 is MNHEY and CDR2 SVGEGT. The trim removed 2 bases at V and 0 bases at J, leaving 3 bases unmatched. This CDR3 has 17 amino acids. The CDR3 region has the DNA TGTGCCAGCAGTTACATGACTAGCGGGAACTCCTACAATGAGCAGTTCTTC. It yields the protein CASSYMTSGNSYNEQFF.

This chain connects TRBV4-1 to TRBJ2-7, with 11 bases aligning to TRBD2. The CDR3 extends over 15 amino acids. Trimming cost V 1 base and J 1 base; bases outside gene matches: 0. The germline gives CDR1 MGHRA, CDR2 YSYEKL. The CDR3 protein is CASSQGLAGSYEQYF. For the CDR3, the DNA is TGCGCCAGCAGCCAAGGACTAGCGGGATCCTACGAGCAGTACTTC.

The chain carries TRBV7-8 and TRBJ1-2; possibly TRBD1 for D (6 bases). Germline CDR1 reads SGHVS; CDR2 reads FQNEAQ. V was shortened by 5 bases and J by 3 bases, with 10 bases between the two germline ends. This CDR3 contains 13 residues. The CDR3 sequence is CASSRRQDYGYTF. DNA of the CDR3: TGTGCCAGCAGCCGCCGACAGGACTATGGCTACACCTTC.

The genes are TRBV28 and TRBJ2-7; 9 nucleotides agree with TRBD1. This CDR3 is 14 amino acids long. The V and J ends lost 4 bases and 7 bases, in that order; junction bases with no gene match: 8. Looked up from germline, CDR1 is MDHEN and CDR2 is SYDVKM. The CDR3 DNA is TGTGCCAGCAGTTCGGGACAGGGAATACGGGAGCAGTACTTC. Translated: CASSSGQGIREQYF.

This chain links TRBV15 with TRBJ2-7; D is unclear. Trimming stripped 4 bases from V and 2 bases from J, with 9 bases between. The CDR3 spans 13 residues. Germline V gene lookup returns CDR1 LNHNV and CDR2 YYDKDF (reference sequence). CDR3 sequence reads: CATSMAVPYEQYF. In DNA, the CDR3 is TGTGCCACCAGCATGGCAGTACCCTACGAGCAGTACTTC.

This chain joins TRBV2 and TRBJ2-7; D ambiguous. The CDR3 sequence is 14 residues long. In germline, CDR1 is SNHLY, CDR2 FYNNEI. V was pared by 0 bases and J by 0 bases, with 6 bases between. CDR3: CASSEALGSYEQYF. Written as DNA, the CDR3 is TGTGCCAGCAGTGAAGCGCTTGGCTCCTACGAGCAGTACTTC.

The CDR3 nucleotides are TGTGCCAGCTCACCATGGACAGGGGACGAAAAACTGTTTTTT. This encodes CASSPWTGDEKLFF. The genes are TRBV18 and TRBJ1-4; 9 bases agree with TRBD1. Germline assignment: CDR1 KGHSH and CDR2 LQKENI. CDR3 length: 14 residues. After removal of 2 bases from V and 8 bases from J, the junction contained 3 bases not matched to a gene.